The 20 T cell receptor beta chains below come from one sample, sequenced in a study of blood T cell repertoires in COVID-19. The method was immunoSEQ multiplex PCR; TCRdb's version includes in-frame clones alone and lacks a portion of them. This sample has fewer than 25,000 clones, with over 85% found just once. The source material was peripheral blood. The receptors derive from a human donor in a cohort sampled during active COVID-19.

This rearrangement joins TRBV3-1 (or the pseudogene TRBV3-2) to TRBJ2-7; a possible D gene is TRBD2 (6 bases). The CDR3 is made up of 14 amino acids. Trimming cost V 8 bases and J 6 bases, with 20 bases left between them. CDR1 and CDR2 (germline): LGHDT, YNNKEL (reference sequence). The CDR3 DNA follows: TGTGCCAGCCGGACGGCGATAGCGGTGGGCGAGCAGTACTTC. Translated: CASRTAIAVGEQYF.

The rearrangement joins TRBV28 to TRBJ1-5; 7 bases align to TRBD1. V trimming: 6 bases; J trimming: 3 bases; junction bases outside the gene matches: 8. The length of the CDR3 is 15 residues. CDR1 and CDR2 from the germline V gene are MDHEN and SYDVKM. Written as DNA, the CDR3 is TGTGCCAGCAGGACCCTGACAGGGAACAATCAGCCCCAGCATTTT. Translated, it gives CASRTLTGNNQPQHF.

The chain uses TRBV5-4 and TRBJ2-2, with TRBD1 as a possible D gene (5 bases). V shed 2 bases and J shed 1 base, with 9 bases lying between them. Germline CDR1 SGHNT, CDR2 YYREEE (reference sequence). The CDR3 consists of 15 residues. The DNA of the CDR3 is TGTGCCAGCAGCTTACCAGGGAAGAACACCGGGGAGCTGTTTTTT. It encodes CASSLPGKNTGELFF.

The chain uses TRBV5-4 and TRBJ1-5; tentatively, D is TRBD1 (5 bases). Trimming pared 0 bases from V and 7 bases from J, leaving 8 bases between. Germline-derived CDR1 and CDR2 are SGHNT and YYREEE (reference sequence). CDR3 length: 13 residues. The CDR3 loop reads CASSLDQGQPQHF. The CDR3 coding sequence is TGTGCCAGCAGCTTGGATCAGGGCCAGCCCCAGCATTTT.

The chain links TRBV7-9 to TRBJ2-1; 8 nucleotides line up with TRBD1. The junction had 7 bases not matched to a gene; V was cut back by 5 bases and J by 4 bases. Germline assignment: CDR1 SEHNR and CDR2 FQNEAQ (reference sequence). This CDR3 is built from 15 residues. The CDR3 protein is CASSNTGTGYNEQFF. The DNA for the CDR3 is TGTGCCAGCAGCAATACCGGGACAGGTTACAATGAGCAGTTCTTC.

The V gene is TRBV7-7, the J gene TRBJ2-2; 7 bases line up with TRBD1. The CDR3 totals 14 residues. The trim removed 3 bases at V and 5 bases at J, leaving 3 bases unmatched. Looked up from germline, CDR1 is SSHAT and CDR2 is FNYEAQ (reference sequence). CDR3 sequence reads: CASSLTGTTGELFF. Here the CDR3 DNA reads TGTGCCAGCAGCTTGACAGGGACGACCGGGGAGCTGTTTTTT.

This chain connects TRBV27 to TRBJ1-4, with TRBD1 matching over 7 bases. With 7 bases clipped from V and 4 bases from J, the junction kept 15 bases outside the gene matches. Germline V CDR1 and CDR2: MNHEY, SMNVEV (reference sequence). CDR3 length: 17 amino acids. The CDR3 DNA is TGTGCCAGCACCACATATATCGGGGACAGACTTAATGAAAAACTGTTTTTT. It translates to CASTTYIGDRLNEKLFF.

J is TRBJ2-5 and V is TRBV18; 8 positions agree with TRBD1. Germline CDR1 is KGHSH and CDR2 is LQKENI. CDR3 size: 17 residues. J gave up 6 bases and V 3 bases, and 15 bases lay outside the gene matches. DNA for the CDR3: TGTGCCAGCTCACCCAACAATCCTCGGGGACAGGAGAAGACCCAGTACTTC. Protein product: CASSPNNPRGQEKTQYF.

This sequence joins TRBV4-3 and TRBJ2-1; TRBD1 aligns across 9 bases. The trim removed 2 bases at V and 4 bases at J, leaving 9 bases unmatched. CDR3 length: 17 residues. Germline V gene sequence: CDR1 LGHNA, CDR2 YSLEER. In DNA, the CDR3 is TGCGCCAGCAGCCAACCTCGCGGGACAGGGTCATACAATGAGCAGTTCTTC. Its translation: CASSQPRGTGSYNEQFF.

This chain joins TRBV30 and TRBJ2-2; TRBD2 aligns across 9 bases. This CDR3 is 15 amino acids long. Germline V lookup: CDR1 GTSNPN, CDR2 SVGIG (reference sequence). Unmatched junction bases numbered 5, after V lost 0 bases and J lost 6 bases. CDR3 region: CAWSVEAGGPGELFF. CDR3 sequence (DNA): TGTGCCTGGAGTGTAGAAGCGGGGGGTCCCGGGGAGCTGTTTTTT.

The sample holds one count of this clone. The V and J genes are TRBV6-2 or TRBV6-3 and TRBJ1-6; 10 bases line up with TRBD1. Germline values: CDR1 MNHEY, CDR2 SVGEGT. The CDR3 totals 17 residues. V trimming: 2 bases; J trimming: 6 bases; junction bases outside the gene matches: 7. In DNA, the CDR3 is TGTGCCAGCAGTTACGTGACAGGGGGCCTGAGTAATTCACCCCTCCACTTT. Its translation: CASSYVTGGLSNSPLHF.

V usage is TRBV5-4 and J usage is TRBJ1-5, with D hard to call. The germline V and J ends were trimmed by 0 bases and 3 bases, with 13 bases remaining between them. The CDR3 runs 16 residues. The germline CDR1 and CDR2 sequences are SGHNT and YYREEE (reference sequence). Written as DNA, the CDR3 is TGTGCCAGCAGCTTGGAACCCAGTCGGGACAATCAGCCCCAGCATTTT. Protein sequence: CASSLEPSRDNQPQHF. Supplemented by reference TRBV5-4 and TRBJ1-5, the full variable domain reads ETGVTQSPTHLIKTRGQQVTLRCSSQSGHNTVSWYQQALGQGPQFIFQYYREEENGRGNFPPRFSGLQFPNYSSELNVNALELDDSALYLCASSLEPSRDNQPQHFGDGTRLSIL.

The V gene is TRBV7-2, the J gene TRBJ2-1, with TRBD1 matching 7 bases. With V trimmed by 5 bases and J by 12 bases, 4 bases remained unmatched. Germline V gene sequence: CDR1 SGHTA, CDR2 FQGNSA. The CDR3 length is 11 residues. The CDR3 DNA reads TGTGCCAGCAGCCCGGGACAGTCGCAGTTCTTC. It specifies CASSPGQSQFF. The full variable domain, with the rest looked up from reference TRBV7-2 and TRBJ2-1, is GAGVSQSPSNKVTEKGKDVELRCDPISGHTALYWYRQSLGQGLEFLIYFQGNSAPDKSGLPSDRFSAERTGGSVSTLTIQRTQQEDSAVYLCASSPGQSQFFGPGTRLTVL.

This clone was found once. V gene TRBV2 combines with J gene TRBJ2-3, with a possible D match to TRBD2 (6 bases). Germline CDR1 reads SNHLY; CDR2 reads FYNNEI. The V gene lost 2 bases and the J gene lost 6 bases, with 18 bases spanning the gap. CDR3 length: 16 amino acids. The CDR3 DNA is TGTGCCAGCAGTGAAATAGGAGGGGCGCGAGGGGATACGCAGTATTTT. Encoded protein: CASSEIGGARGDTQYF.

The chain has TRBV5-6 and TRBJ1-1; TRBD1 aligns across 7 bases. CDR1 SGHDT and CDR2 YYEEEE come from the germline V gene. The CDR3 runs to 16 residues. The V and J ends lost 0 bases and 3 bases, in that order; junction bases with no gene match: 8. CDR3 protein: CASSLAGAQGDTEAFF. CDR3 DNA sequence: TGTGCCAGCAGCTTGGCCGGGGCCCAGGGGGACACTGAAGCTTTCTTT. The full variable domain, its missing parts supplied by reference TRBV5-6 and TRBJ1-1, is DAGVTQSPTHLIKTRGQQVTLRCSPKSGHDTVSWYQQALGQGPQFIFQYYEEEERQRGNFPDRFSGHQFPNYSSELNVNALLLGDSALYLCASSLAGAQGDTEAFFGQGTRLTVV.

The rearrangement links TRBV12-2 to TRBJ2-5; TRBD1 reflects the table's D call only, with no check against the DNA. TRBV12-2 is recorded as a pseudogene. This CDR3 comprises 13 residues. The CDR3 nucleotides read TGTGCAAGTCGGGACAGGGTAAGTCAGACCCAGTACTTC. Protein product: CASRDRVSQTQYF.

The chain joins TRBV4-1 to TRBJ2-2; D is unresolved. The V end lost 4 bases, the J end lost 4 bases, and 10 bases lay between the germline ends. In germline, CDR1 is MGHRA, CDR2 YSYEKL. CDR3 length equals 14 residues. This CDR3 reads CASSPRLVTGELFF. CDR3 bases: TGCGCCAGCAGCCCCCGACTCGTCACCGGGGAGCTGTTTTTT.

The chain employs TRBV10-1 and TRBJ2-3, with D perhaps TRBD2 (7 bases). There are 17 residues in the CDR3. Germline CDR1 WNHNN, CDR2 SYGVQD (reference sequence). Trimming stripped 0 bases from V and 3 bases from J, with 16 bases between. The CDR3 spells CASSESRGGFMTDTQYF. CDR3 bases: TGCGCCAGCAGTGAGTCGAGGGGGGGCTTCATGACAGATACGCAGTATTTT.

The chain recombines TRBV15 with TRBJ1-3, with 7 positions matching TRBD1. This CDR3 has 16 residues. Germline assignment: CDR1 LNHNV and CDR2 YYDKDF (reference sequence). V lost 5 bases, J lost 0 bases, and 7 bases stayed unmatched. The CDR3 region is CATSAGQAASGNTIYF. In DNA, the CDR3 is TGTGCCACCAGCGCCGGACAGGCTGCCTCTGGAAACACCATATATTTT.

The chain carries TRBV12-3 or TRBV12-4 and TRBJ1-3, with D unclear. Trimming stripped 4 bases from V and 7 bases from J, with 8 bases between. This CDR3 has 12 amino acids. The CDR3 DNA reads as TGTGCCAGCAGTTCACGAGCGAACACCATATATTTT. It encodes CASSSRANTIYF.